This T cell receptor beta chain was sequenced for a study of blood T cell repertoires in COVID-19 (dated by TCRdb to 2020 to 2022). In terms of the full investigation: The collaborator samples originated in the United States, Italy and Spain and spanned the acute and convalescent phases of COVID-19. The material from the prospective study consisted of cDNA or gDNA derived from T cells, B-cell-depleted T cells, or PBMCs. Deeply sampled blood TCRbeta repertoires from subjects exposed to, actively infected with, or recovered from COVID-19 were included in the dataset. The repertoires were made available in a free public database intended to serve as a resource for research on the immune response to SARS-CoV-2. Samples came from the ongoing ImmuneRACE study (first 160 participants) plus 1,254 subjects from 6 global collaborators. A de-identified subject ID, COVID-19 status, age in years and sex were almost always included in the sample metadata. Where HLA class I and class II types were available, the types were taken from metadata supplied by the sample provider, not from assay-based typing. General study outcomes and caveats: How much clinical and demographic metadata was included differed by source and by participant, and the metadata was provided uncurated.

TCRbeta CDR3 regions were amplified from genomic DNA using the immunoSEQ Assay, a bias-controlled multiplex PCR. On the study's bioinformatics: Within the assay, amplification of reference gene primers was used to estimate how many nucleated cells each sample contained. To quantify the absolute abundance of each unique TCRbeta CDR3 rearrangement, sequence reads were collapsed and filtered. For each sample, productive Simpson clonality was calculated by taking the square root of Simpson's diversity index across productive rearrangements. This is the immuneACCESS table as TCRdb keeps it, with only in-frame sequences that have V and J called. A part of the clones is gone; compared with another copy, unresolved V genes explain less than half, and the rest is unexplained. D and trimming come from the DNA, and the V and J calls and clone size come from that table. A total of hundreds of thousands of clones appear in this sample, 84% of them only once. The ten largest clonotypes hold 18% of the sample.

Here V drops 4 bases and J drops 6 bases, and the junction holds 11 bases not matched to any gene. CDR1 and CDR2 are read off the germline V gene as SGHRS and YFSETQ. Including cysteine and phenylalanine, the CDR3 has 16 amino acids. This entry keeps only the CDR3 DNA: 48 bases, framed from base 1. Remarks on this clone: Its recognized antigen is unknown. No base-level quality is on record; no much larger clone is a single base apart.

Whole blood was collected in K2EDTA tubes by collaborating institutions according to the institutions' own protocols. For TCRbeta analysis, collaborator samples were shipped as frozen whole blood, as isolated PBMCs, or as DNA extracted from either sample type. In this chain, TRBV5-1 is recombined with TRBJ2-1; 9 central nucleotides agree with TRBD1. This clonotype was obtained from a woman older than 75 with active or convalescent COVID-19. Sequenced input: peripheral blood. The CDR3 region: CASSQDPGQGPNEQFF. DNA sequence: TGCGCCAGCAGCCAGGATCCGGGACAGGGCCCCAATGAGCAGTTCTTC.